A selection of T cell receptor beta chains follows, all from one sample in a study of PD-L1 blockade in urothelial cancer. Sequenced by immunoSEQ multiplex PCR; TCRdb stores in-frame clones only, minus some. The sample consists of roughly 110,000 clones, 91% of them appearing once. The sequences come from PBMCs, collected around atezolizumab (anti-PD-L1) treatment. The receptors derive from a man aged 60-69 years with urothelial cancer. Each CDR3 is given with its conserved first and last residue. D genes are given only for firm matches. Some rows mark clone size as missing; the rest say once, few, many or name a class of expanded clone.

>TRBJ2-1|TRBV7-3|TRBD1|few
CASSLTGGDREEQFF
TGTGCCAGCAGCTTAACGGGGGGGGACAGGGAAGAGCAGTTCTTC
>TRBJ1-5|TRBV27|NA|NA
CASSREFNDQPQHF
TGTGCCAGCAGCCGGGAATTTAATGATCAGCCCCAGCATTTT
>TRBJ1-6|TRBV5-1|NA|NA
CASSLARDSPLHF
TGCGCCAGCAGCTTGGCCAGGGATTCACCCCTCCACTTT
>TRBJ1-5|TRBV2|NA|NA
CASSEARADQPQHF
TGTGCCAGCAGTGAGGCCAGGGCGGATCAGCCCCAGCATTTT
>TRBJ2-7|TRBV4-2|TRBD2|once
CASSRQSGGDSYEQYF
TGTGCCAGCAGCCGCCAGAGCGGGGGGGACTCCTACGAGCAGTACTTC
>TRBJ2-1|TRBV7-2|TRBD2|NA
CASSLEFRLAGPSYNEQFF
TGTGCCAGCAGCTTAGAATTTCGTCTAGCGGGACCATCCTACAATGAGCAGTTCTTC
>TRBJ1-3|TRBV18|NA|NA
CASSPPSLSGNTIYF
TGTGCCAGCTCACCTCCTTCTCTATCTGGAAACACCATATATTTT
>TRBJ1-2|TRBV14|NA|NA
CASSQGPNRAESGYTF
TGTGCCAGCAGCCAAGGTCCAAACAGGGCTGAGTCTGGCTACACCTTC
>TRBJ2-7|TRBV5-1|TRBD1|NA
CASSSGQESYEQYF
TGCGCCAGCAGCTCGGGACAGGAATCCTACGAGCAGTACTTC
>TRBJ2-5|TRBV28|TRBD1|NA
CASSLRTGGRETQYF
TGTGCCAGCAGTCTGAGAACAGGGGGCAGGGAGACCCAGTACTTC
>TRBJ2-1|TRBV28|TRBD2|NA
CASSLSGRWVRLSGNPSDEQFF
TGTGCCAGCAGTTTAAGTGGGCGGTGGGTCAGGTTAAGCGGGAACCCCAGCGATGAGCAGTTCTTC
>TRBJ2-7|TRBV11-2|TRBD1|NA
CASSLGDRDFYEQYF
TGTGCCAGCAGCTTAGGGGACAGGGATTTCTACGAGCAGTACTTC
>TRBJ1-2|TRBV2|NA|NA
CASKIGSSGYTF
TGTGCCAGCAAGATAGGGAGCAGTGGCTACACCTTC
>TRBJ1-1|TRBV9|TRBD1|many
CASTRGQGLSEAFF
TGTGCCAGCACGAGGGGACAGGGTCTTTCTGAAGCTTTCTTT
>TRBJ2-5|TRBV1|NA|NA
CTSSQERRTSGRGGEETQYF
TGCACCAGCAGCCAAGAGCGCCGGACTAGCGGGAGGGGGGGGGAAGAGACCCAGTACTTC
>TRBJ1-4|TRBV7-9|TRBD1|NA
CASSLTRTGSKLFF
TGTGCCAGCAGCCTGACGAGGACAGGGAGCAAACTGTTTTTT
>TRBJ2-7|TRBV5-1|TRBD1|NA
CASSFLRQGVSDEQYF
TGCGCCAGCAGCTTCCTGCGACAGGGTGTTAGCGACGAGCAGTACTTC
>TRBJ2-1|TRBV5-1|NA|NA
CASSLGGAGDISYNEQFF
TGCGCCAGCAGCTTGGGGGGGGCGGGAGATATCTCCTACAATGAGCAGTTCTTC
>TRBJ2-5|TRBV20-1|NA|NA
CSARDRHAQYF
TGCAGTGCTAGAGATCGACATGCCCAGTACTTC
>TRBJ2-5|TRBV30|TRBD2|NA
CAWSVSGSTRETQYF
TGTGCCTGGAGTGTAAGCGGGAGTACGAGAGAGACCCAGTACTTC
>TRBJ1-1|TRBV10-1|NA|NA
CASSESGEGSMNTEAFF
TGCGCCAGCAGTGAGTCGGGGGAGGGGAGCATGAACACTGAAGCTTTCTTT
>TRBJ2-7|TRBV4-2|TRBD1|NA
CASSQGTGEYEQYF
TGTGCCAGCAGCCAAGGGACAGGAGAATACGAGCAGTACTTC
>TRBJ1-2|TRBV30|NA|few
CAWTGDNYGYTF
TGTGCCTGGACAGGGGATAACTATGGCTACACCTTC
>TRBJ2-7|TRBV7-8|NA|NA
CASSLERPWGHRYEQYF
TGTGCCAGCAGCTTAGAGCGGCCTTGGGGACACCGCTACGAGCAGTACTTC
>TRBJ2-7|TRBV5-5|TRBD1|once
CASRTGSSYEQYF
TGTGCCAGCAGGACAGGGAGCTCCTACGAGCAGTACTTC
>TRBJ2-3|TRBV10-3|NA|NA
CAISEMTSTDTQYF
TGTGCCATCAGTGAGATGACTAGCACAGATACGCAGTATTTT
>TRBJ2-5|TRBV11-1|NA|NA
CASSFVQGGETQYF
TGTGCCAGCAGCTTTGTTCAGGGTGGAGAGACCCAGTACTTC
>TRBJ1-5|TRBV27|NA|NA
CASSIQGPNQPQHF
TGTGCCAGCAGTATACAGGGCCCCAATCAGCCCCAGCATTTT
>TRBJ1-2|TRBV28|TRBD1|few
CASGGQGVNYGYTF
TGTGCCAGCGGTGGACAGGGAGTTAACTATGGCTACACCTTC
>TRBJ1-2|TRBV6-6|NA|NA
CASSLYGYTF
TGTGCCAGCAGTCTCTATGGCTACACCTTC
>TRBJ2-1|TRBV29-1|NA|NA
CSDRGVSSYNEQFF
TGCAGCGACCGAGGCGTTAGCTCCTACAATGAGCAGTTCTTC
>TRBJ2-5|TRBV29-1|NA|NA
CSVVGGATETQYF
TGCAGCGTTGTTGGGGGCGCGACAGAGACCCAGTACTTC
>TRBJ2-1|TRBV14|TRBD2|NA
CASSRSGRALNEQFF
TGTGCCAGCAGCAGAAGCGGGAGGGCCCTCAATGAGCAGTTCTTC
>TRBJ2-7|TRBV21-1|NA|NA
CASSKAKRGQGTYEQYF
TGTGCCAGCAGCAAAGCAAAAAGGGGACAGGGGACCTACGAGCAGTACTTC
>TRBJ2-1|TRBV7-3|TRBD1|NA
CASSTGTGTYNEQFF
TGTGCCAGCAGTACCGGGACAGGGACCTACAATGAGCAGTTCTTC
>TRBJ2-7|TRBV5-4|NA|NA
CASSLVVFGGTSYEQYF
TGTGCCAGCAGCTTGGTGGTTTTCGGGGGTACTTCCTACGAGCAGTACTTC
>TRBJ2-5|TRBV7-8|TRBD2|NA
CASSRLAGHQETQYF
TGTGCCAGCAGTCGACTAGCGGGGCATCAAGAGACCCAGTACTTC
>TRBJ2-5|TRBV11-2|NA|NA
CASSLRQGEEETQYF
TGTGCCAGCAGCTTGCGCCAGGGGGAGGAAGAGACCCAGTACTTC
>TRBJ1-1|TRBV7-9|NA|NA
CASSMGARTEAFF
TGTGCCAGCAGCATGGGGGCGCGGACTGAAGCTTTCTTT
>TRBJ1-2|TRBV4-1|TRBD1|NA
CASSQVGTGGGYTF
TGCGCCAGCAGCCAAGTGGGGACAGGAGGCGGCTACACCTTC
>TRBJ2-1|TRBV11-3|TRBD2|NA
CASSWGVAGVNEQFF
TGTGCCAGCAGCTGGGGGGTAGCGGGAGTTAATGAGCAGTTCTTC
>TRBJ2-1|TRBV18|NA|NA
CASTPGTRNNEQFF
TGTGCCAGCACCCCGGGGACTCGCAACAATGAGCAGTTCTTC
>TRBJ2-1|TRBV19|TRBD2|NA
CASGGGAGLAGSSYNEQFF
TGTGCCAGTGGAGGGGGGGCAGGACTAGCGGGGAGCTCCTACAATGAGCAGTTCTTC
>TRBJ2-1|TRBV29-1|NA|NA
CSGQLGNEQFF
TGCAGCGGCCAACTAGGGAATGAGCAGTTCTTC
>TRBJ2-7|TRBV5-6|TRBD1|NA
CASSFGTGFYEQYF
TGTGCCAGCAGCTTCGGGACAGGGTTCTACGAGCAGTACTTC
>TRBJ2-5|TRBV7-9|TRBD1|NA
CASSLRGPETQYF
TGTGCCAGCAGCCTCAGGGGGCCAGAGACCCAGTACTTC
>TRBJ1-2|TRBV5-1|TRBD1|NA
CASSEGQGGYGYTF
TGCGCCAGCAGCGAGGGACAGGGCGGCTATGGCTACACCTTC
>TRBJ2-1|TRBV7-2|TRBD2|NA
CASSLAVSGGSYNEQFF
TGTGCCAGCAGCTTAGCTGTGTCGGGAGGCTCCTACAATGAGCAGTTCTTC
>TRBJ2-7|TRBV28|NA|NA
CASGRIAEQYF
TGTGCCAGCGGAAGGATAGCCGAGCAGTACTTC
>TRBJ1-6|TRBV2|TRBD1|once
CASSLQGRNSPLHF
TGTGCCAGCAGTTTACAGGGGAGGAATTCACCCCTCCACTTT
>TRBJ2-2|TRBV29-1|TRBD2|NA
CSVFGLAEANTGELFF
TGCAGCGTTTTCGGTCTAGCGGAAGCGAACACCGGGGAGCTGTTTTTT